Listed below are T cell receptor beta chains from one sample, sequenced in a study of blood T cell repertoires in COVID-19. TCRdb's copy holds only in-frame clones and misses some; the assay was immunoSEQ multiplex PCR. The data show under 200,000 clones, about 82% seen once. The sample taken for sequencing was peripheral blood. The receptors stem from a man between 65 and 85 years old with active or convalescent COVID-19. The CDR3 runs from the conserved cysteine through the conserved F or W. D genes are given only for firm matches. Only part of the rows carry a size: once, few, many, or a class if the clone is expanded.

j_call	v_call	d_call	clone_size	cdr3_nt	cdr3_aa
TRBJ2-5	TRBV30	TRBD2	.	TGTGCCTGTCAGGGCGGGGGGTACCAAGAGACCCAGTACTTC	CACQGGGYQETQYF
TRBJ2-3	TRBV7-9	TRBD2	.	TGTGCCAGCAGCAGTGGGACTAGCGGGAGTCTCCCCGATACGCAGTATTTT	CASSSGTSGSLPDTQYF
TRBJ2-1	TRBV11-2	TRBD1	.	TGTGCCAGCAGCTTCCGGGACAGGGTTGAGCAGTTCTTC	CASSFRDRVEQFF
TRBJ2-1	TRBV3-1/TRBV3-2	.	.	TGTGCCAGCAGCCAGATAAGGATTACTCGGGACAATGAGCAGTTCTTC	CASSQIRITRDNEQFF
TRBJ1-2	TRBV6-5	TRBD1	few	TGTGCCAGCAGCCACGGACAGGGCGACGGCTACACCTTC	CASSHGQGDGYTF
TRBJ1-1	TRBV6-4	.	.	TGTGCCAGCAGTTTTCAGGAAAACACTGAAGCTTTCTTT	CASSFQENTEAFF
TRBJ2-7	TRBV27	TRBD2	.	TGTGCCAGCAGATCGGGGGGGCCCCCGGACGAGCAGTACTTC	CASRSGGPPDEQYF
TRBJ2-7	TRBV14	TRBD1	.	TGTGCCAGCAGCCAGGACAGGGGATCGCAGTACTTC	CASSQDRGSQYF
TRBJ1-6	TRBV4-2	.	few	TGTGCCAGCAGCCGGCAGGGTAACGGCAATTCACCCCTCCACTTT	CASSRQGNGNSPLHF
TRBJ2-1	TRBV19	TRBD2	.	TGTGCCAGTAGTTTTAACGGGGGGGCCATGGATGAGCAGTTCTTC	CASSFNGGAMDEQFF
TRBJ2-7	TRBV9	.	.	TGTGCCAGCAGCCGAGGGCTCACCTACGAGCAGTACTTC	CASSRGLTYEQYF
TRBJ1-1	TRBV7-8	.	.	TGTGCCAGCAGCTTAGTTCCGGGACTGGGCACTGAAGCTTTCTTT	CASSLVPGLGTEAFF
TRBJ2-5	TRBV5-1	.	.	TGCGCCAGCAGCTCCAAAGGGGGGAGGGTCGATGGAGAGACCCAGTACTTC	CASSSKGGRVDGETQYF
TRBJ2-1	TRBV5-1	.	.	TGCGCCAGCAGCTTCGGGGGCTACAATGAGCAGTTCTTC	CASSFGGYNEQFF
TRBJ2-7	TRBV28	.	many	TGTGCCAGCTCCGTTGCGGGCCTCTCCTACGAGCAGTACTTC	CASSVAGLSYEQYF
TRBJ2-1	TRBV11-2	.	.	TGTGCCAGCAGCACCGAGACCTGGAGGACTTACAATGAGCAGTTCTTC	CASSTETWRTYNEQFF
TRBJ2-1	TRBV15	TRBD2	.	TGTGCCACCAGCAGTGGGACTAGCGGGAGGGCCGATGAGCAGTTCTTC	CATSSGTSGRADEQFF
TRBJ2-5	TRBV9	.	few	TGTGCCAGCAGCGCCTCGGGGGAAGAGACCCAGTACTTC	CASSASGEETQYF
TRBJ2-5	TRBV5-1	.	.	TGCGCCAGCAGCTTGATGGAGGGGGAGACCCAGTACTTC	CASSLMEGETQYF
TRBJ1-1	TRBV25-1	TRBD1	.	TGTGCCAGCAGTGACCACAGGGGTTGGAACACTGAAGCTTTCTTT	CASSDHRGWNTEAFF
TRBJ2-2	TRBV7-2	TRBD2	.	TGTGCCAGCAGCTTGAGAAGCGGGGGGTCGACCGGGGAGCTGTTTTTT	CASSLRSGGSTGELFF
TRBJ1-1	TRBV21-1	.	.	TGTGCCAGCAGCACCTCAAGGGGGAGTGGGCCCACTGAAGCTTTCTTT	CASSTSRGSGPTEAFF
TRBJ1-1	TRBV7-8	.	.	TGTGCCAGCAGCCGCGCAGGGTTGAACACTGAAGCTTTCTTT	CASSRAGLNTEAFF
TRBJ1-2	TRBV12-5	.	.	TGTGCTAGTGGCGGGAGGATTCATGGCTACACCTTC	CASGGRIHGYTF
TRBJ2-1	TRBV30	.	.	TGTGCCTGGAGTGTAAATAACAATGAGCAGTTCTTC	CAWSVNNNEQFF
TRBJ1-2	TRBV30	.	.	TGTGCCTGGAGTGTACAGGGCGGGTATGGCTACACCTTC	CAWSVQGGYGYTF
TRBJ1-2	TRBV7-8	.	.	TGTGCCAGCAGCCCGAGCCCAGGGGTTAACTATGGCTACACCTTC	CASSPSPGVNYGYTF
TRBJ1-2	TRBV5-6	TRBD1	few	TGTGCCAGCAGCGAGAGGGGGACAGGGCCATATGGCTACACCTTC	CASSERGTGPYGYTF